The clone carrying this TCR beta chain showed up just a few times. Its specificity is unknown. Pooled together were second doses at about 4 or about 12 weeks. These data are taken from a study of T cell responses to AZD1222 COVID-19 vaccine. Study results and caveats: Unmutated regions of variants are reportedly targeted by nearly half of spike-specific TCRs.

V shed 0 bases, J shed 5 bases, and the junction held 20 bases outside the gene matches. Germline V lookup: CDR1 SGHRS, CDR2 YFSETQ. The CDR3 is made up of 20 amino acids. Generated by immunoSEQ multiplex PCR, the TCRdb table keeps only in-frame clones and is missing some. The sample holds 65,000 to 90,000 clones, roughly nine tenths seen once. The clonotype was recovered from an adult who received the AZD1222 COVID-19 vaccine. The sample consisted of peripheral blood, taken 28 days after the second AZD1222 dose. The V and J genes are TRBV5-1 and TRBJ2-1; TRBD2 matches at 7 bases. CDR3 residues: CASSLGDPRWGRGEDNEQFF. The CDR3 DNA follows: TGCGCCAGCAGCTTGGGGGACCCCCGGTGGGGGAGGGGTGAGGACAATGAGCAGTTCTTC.